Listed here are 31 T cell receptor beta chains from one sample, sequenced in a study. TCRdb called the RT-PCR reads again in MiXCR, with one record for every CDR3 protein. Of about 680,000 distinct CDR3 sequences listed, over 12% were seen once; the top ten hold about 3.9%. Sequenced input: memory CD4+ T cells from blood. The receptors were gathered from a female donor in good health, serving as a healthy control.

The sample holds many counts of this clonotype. Here the CDR3 reads CASSVGLAGVYNEQFF. CDR3 DNA: TGTGCCAGCAGCGTAGGTCTAGCGGGAGTCTACAATGAGCAGTTCTTC. The chain employs TRBV9 and TRBJ2-1, with 10 nucleotides matching TRBD2. Germline V gene data show CDR1 as SGDLS and CDR2 as YYNGEE. The CDR3 consists of 16 residues. V shed 0 bases, J shed 3 bases, and the junction held 3 bases outside the gene matches.

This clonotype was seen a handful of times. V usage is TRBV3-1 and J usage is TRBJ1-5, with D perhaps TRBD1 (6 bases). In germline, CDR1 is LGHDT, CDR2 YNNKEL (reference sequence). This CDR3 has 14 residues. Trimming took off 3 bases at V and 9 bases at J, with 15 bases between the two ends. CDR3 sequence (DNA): TGTGCCAGCAGCCAGGACAGTGGCAGGGGGCCCCAGCATTTT. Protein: CASSQDSGRGPQHF. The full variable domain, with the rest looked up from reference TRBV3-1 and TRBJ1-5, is DTAVSQTPKYLVTQMGNDKSIKCEQNLGHDTMYWYKQDSKKFLKIMFSYNNKELIINETVPNRFSPKSPDKAHLNLHINSLELGDSAVYFCASSQDSGRGPQHFGDGTRLSIL.

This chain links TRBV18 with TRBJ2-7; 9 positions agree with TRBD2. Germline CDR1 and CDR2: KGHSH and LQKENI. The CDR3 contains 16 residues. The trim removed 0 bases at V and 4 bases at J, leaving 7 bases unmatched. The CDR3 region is CASSPPVAGGWYEQYF. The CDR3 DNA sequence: TGTGCCAGCTCACCACCGGTGGCGGGAGGGTGGTACGAGCAGTACTTC.

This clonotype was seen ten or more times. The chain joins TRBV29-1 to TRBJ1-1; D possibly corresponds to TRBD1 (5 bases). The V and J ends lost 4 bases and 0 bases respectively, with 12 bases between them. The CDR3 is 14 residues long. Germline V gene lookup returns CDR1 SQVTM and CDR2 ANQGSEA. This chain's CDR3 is CSVGTTSMNTEAFF. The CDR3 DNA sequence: TGCAGCGTTGGGACAACTTCAATGAACACTGAAGCTTTCTTT.

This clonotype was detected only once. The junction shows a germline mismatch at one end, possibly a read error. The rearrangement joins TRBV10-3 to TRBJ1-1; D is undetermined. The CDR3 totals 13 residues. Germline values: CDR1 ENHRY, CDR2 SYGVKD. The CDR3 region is CTISDARNTEAFF. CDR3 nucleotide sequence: TGTACCATCAGTGACGCGCGGAACACTGAAGCTTTCTTT.

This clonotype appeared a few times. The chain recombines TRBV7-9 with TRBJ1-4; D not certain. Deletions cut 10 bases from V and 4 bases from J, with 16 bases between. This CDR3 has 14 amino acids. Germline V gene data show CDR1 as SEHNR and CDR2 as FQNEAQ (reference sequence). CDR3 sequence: CAIPSGRDNEKLFF. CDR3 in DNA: TGTGCCATACCAAGTGGAAGGGATAATGAAAAACTGTTTTTT.

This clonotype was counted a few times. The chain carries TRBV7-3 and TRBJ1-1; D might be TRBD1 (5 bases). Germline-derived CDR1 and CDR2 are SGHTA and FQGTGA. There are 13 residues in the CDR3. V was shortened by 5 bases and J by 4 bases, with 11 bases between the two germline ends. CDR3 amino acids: CASSAGGGTEAFF. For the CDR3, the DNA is TGTGCCAGCAGCGCTGGGGGGGGCACTGAAGCTTTCTTT.

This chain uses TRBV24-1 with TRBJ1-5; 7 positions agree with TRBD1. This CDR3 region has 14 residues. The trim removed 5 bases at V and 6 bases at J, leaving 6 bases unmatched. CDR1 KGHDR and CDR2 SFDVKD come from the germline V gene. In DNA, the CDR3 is TGTGCCACCAGTGCCAGGGGGGGATCTCAGCCCCAGCATTTT. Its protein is CATSARGGSQPQHF.

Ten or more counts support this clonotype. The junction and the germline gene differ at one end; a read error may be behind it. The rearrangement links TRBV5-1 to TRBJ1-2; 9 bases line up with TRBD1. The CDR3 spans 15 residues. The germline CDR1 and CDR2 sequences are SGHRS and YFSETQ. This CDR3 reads CASSSTSQGAYGYSF. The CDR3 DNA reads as TGCGCCAGCAGCTCCACCTCACAGGGGGCTTATGGCTACTCCTTC.

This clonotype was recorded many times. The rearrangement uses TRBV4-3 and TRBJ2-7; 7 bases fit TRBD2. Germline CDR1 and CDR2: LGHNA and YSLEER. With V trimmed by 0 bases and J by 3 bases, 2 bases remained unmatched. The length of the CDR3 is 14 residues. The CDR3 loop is CASSQDWTSYEQYF. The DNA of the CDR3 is TGCGCCAGCAGCCAAGATTGGACTAGCTACGAGCAGTACTTC.

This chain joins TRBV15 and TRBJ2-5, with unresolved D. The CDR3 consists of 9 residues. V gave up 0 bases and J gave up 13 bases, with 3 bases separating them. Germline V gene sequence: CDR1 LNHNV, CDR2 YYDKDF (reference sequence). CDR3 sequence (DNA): TGTGCCACCAGCAGAGATAGGTACTTC. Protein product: CATSRDRYF.

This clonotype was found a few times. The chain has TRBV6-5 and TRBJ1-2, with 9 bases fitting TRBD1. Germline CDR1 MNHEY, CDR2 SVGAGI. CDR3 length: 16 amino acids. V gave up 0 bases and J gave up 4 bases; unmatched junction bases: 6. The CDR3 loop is CASSYSSWTGVYGYTF. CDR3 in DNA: TGTGCCAGCAGTTACTCGTCCTGGACAGGGGTCTATGGCTACACCTTC.

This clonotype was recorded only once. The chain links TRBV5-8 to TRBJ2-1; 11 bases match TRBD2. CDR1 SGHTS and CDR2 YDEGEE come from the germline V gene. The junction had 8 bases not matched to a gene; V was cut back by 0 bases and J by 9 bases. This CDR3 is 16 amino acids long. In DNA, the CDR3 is TGTGCCAGCAGCTTGGAGGCTAGCGGGAGGATGGGTGAGCAGTTCTTC. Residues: CASSLEASGRMGEQFF.

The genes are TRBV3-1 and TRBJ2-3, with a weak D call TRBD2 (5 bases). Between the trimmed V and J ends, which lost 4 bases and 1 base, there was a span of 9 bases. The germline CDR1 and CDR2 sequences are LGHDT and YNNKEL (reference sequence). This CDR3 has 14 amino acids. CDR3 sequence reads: CASSRNSGTDTQYF. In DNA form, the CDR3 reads TGTGCCAGCAGCCGGAATAGCGGCACAGATACGCAGTATTTT.

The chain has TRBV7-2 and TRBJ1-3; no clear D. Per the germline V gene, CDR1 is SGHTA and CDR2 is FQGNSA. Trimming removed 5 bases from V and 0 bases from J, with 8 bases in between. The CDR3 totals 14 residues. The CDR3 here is CASSRETSGNTIYF. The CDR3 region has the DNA TGTGCCAGCAGCAGAGAAACCTCTGGAAACACCATATATTTT.

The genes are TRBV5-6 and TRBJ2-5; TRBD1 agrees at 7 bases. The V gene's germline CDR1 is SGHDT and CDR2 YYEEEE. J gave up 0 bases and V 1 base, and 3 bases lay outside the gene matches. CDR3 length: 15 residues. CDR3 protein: CASSLLDRDQETQYF. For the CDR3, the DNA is TGTGCCAGCAGCTTGTTAGACAGGGACCAAGAGACCCAGTACTTC. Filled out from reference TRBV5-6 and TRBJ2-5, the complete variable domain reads DAGVTQSPTHLIKTRGQQVTLRCSPKSGHDTVSWYQQALGQGPQFIFQYYEEEERQRGNFPDRFSGHQFPNYSSELNVNALLLGDSALYLCASSLLDRDQETQYFGPGTRLLVL.

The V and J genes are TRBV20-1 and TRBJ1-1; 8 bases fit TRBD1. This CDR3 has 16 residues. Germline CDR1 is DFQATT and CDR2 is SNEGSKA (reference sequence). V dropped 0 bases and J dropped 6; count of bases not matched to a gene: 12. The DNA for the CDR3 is TGCAGTGCTAGAGATGATTGGCAGGGGGCGAGGGCTGAAGCTTTCTTT. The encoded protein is CSARDDWQGARAEAFF.

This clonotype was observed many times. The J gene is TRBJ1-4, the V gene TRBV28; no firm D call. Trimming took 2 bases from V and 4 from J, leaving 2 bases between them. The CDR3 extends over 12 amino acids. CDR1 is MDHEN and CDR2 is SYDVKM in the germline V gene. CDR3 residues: CASSLLNEKLFF. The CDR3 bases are TGTGCCAGCAGTTTACTTAATGAAAAACTGTTTTTT.

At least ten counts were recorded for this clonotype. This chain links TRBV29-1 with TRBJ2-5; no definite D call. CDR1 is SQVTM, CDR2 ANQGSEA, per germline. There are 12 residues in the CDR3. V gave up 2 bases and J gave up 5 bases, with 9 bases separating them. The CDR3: CSVEPGLETQYF. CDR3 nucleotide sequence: TGCAGCGTTGAACCTGGGTTGGAGACCCAGTACTTC.

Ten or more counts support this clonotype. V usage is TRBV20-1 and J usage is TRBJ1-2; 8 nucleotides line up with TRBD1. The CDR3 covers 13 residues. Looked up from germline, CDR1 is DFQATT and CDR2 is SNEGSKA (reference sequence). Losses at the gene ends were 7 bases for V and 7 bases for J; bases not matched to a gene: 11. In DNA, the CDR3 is TGCAGTGGGCGCGCAGGGGGCATGGGTGGCTACACCTTC. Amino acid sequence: CSGRAGGMGGYTF.

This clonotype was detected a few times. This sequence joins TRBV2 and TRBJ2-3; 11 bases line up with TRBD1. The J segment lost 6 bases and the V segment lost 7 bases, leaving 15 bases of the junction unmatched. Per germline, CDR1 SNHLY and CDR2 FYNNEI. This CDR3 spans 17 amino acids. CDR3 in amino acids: CASTPALGQGVGDTQYF. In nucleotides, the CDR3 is TGTGCCAGCACCCCCGCGCTGGGACAGGGGGTCGGGGATACGCAGTATTTT.

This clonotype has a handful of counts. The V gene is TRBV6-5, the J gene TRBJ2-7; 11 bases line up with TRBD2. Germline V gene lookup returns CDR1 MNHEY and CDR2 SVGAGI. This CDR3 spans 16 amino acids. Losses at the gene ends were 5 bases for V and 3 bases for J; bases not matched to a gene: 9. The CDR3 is CASSDHRLAGLYEQYF. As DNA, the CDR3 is TGTGCCAGCAGTGACCACCGACTAGCGGGACTCTACGAGCAGTACTTC.

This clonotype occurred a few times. The CDR3 DNA reads as TGTGCCAGCAGCCAACGAATCTATGGCTACACCTTC. Translating gives CASSQRIYGYTF. The genes are TRBV14 and TRBJ1-2; D remains ambiguous. The germline V and J ends were trimmed by 2 bases and 4 bases, with 5 bases remaining between them. Per the germline V gene, CDR1 is SGHDN and CDR2 is FVKESK. The CDR3 spans 12 residues.

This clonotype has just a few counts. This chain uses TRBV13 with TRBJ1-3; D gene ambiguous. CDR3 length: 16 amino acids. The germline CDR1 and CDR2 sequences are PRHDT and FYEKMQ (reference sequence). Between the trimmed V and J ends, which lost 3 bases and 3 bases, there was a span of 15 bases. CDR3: CASSFSGFSLGNTIYF. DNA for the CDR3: TGTGCCAGCAGCTTTTCAGGTTTTAGTCTTGGAAACACCATATATTTT.

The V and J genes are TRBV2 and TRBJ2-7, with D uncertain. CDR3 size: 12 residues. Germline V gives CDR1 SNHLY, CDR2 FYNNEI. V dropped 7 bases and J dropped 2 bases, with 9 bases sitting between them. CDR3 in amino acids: CASTRTAYEQYF. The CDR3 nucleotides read TGTGCCAGCACGAGAACTGCCTACGAGCAGTACTTC. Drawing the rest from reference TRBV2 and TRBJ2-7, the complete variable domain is EPEVTQTPSHQVTQMGQEVILRCVPISNHLYFYWYRQILGQKVEFLVSFYNNEISEKSEIFDDQFSVERPDGSNFTLKIRSTKLEDSAMYFCASTRTAYEQYFGPGTRLTVT.

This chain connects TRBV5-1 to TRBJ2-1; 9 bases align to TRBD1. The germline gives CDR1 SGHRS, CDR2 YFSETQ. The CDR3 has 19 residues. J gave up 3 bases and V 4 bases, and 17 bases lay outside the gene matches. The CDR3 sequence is CASSLRGQGTGLYYNEQFF. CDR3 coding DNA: TGCGCCAGCAGCCTGCGAGGACAAGGGACAGGGCTTTACTACAATGAGCAGTTCTTC.

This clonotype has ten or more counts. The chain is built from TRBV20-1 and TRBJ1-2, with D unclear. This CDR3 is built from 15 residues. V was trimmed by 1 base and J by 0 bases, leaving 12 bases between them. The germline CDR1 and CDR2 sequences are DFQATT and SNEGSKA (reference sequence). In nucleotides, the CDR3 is TGCAGTGCTAGAGTCCCGGCAGCTGCTAACTATGGCTACACCTTC. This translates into CSARVPAAANYGYTF.

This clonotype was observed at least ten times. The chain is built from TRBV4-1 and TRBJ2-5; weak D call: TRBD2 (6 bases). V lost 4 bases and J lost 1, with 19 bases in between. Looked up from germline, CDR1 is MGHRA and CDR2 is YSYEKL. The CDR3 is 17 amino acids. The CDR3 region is CASSRSTVAEAQETQYF. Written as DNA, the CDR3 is TGCGCCAGCAGCCGTAGCACCGTAGCGGAGGCCCAAGAGACCCAGTACTTC.

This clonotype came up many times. The CDR3 is CASSATGAHQPQHF. CDR3 coding DNA: TGTGCCAGCAGTGCGACAGGGGCGCATCAGCCCCAGCATTTT. V and J are TRBV12-3 or TRBV12-4 and TRBJ1-5; 8 bases are a match to TRBD1. J lost 5 bases, V lost 5 bases, and 5 bases had no gene match. The CDR3 is 14 residues long.

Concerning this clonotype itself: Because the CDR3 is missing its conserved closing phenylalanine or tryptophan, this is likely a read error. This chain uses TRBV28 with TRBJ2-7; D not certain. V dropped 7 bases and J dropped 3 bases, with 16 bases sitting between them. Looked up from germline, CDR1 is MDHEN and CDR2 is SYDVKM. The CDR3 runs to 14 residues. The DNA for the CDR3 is TGTGCCAGCATTACCCCGGGCAGCCACTACGAGCAGTACTCC. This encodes CASITPGSHYEQYS.

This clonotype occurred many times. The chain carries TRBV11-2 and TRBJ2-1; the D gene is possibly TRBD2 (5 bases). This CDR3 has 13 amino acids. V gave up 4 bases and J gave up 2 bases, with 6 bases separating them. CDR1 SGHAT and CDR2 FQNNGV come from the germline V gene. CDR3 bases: TGTGCCAGCAGCTACGGGACCTACAATGAGCAGTTCTTC. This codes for CASSYGTYNEQFF.